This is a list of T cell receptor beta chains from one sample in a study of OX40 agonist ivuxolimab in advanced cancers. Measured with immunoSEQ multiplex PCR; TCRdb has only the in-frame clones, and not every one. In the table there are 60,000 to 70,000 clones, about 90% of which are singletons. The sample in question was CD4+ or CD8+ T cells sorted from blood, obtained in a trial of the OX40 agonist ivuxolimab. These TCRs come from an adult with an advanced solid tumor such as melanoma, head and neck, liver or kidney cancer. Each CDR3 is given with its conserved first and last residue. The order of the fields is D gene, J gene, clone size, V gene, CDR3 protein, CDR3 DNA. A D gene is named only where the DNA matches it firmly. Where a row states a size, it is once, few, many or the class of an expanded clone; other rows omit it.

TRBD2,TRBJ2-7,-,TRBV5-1,CASSFGGSSYEQYF,TGCGCCAGCAGCTTCGGGGGGAGCTCCTACGAGCAGTACTTC
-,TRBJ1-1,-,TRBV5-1,CASKTTTEPNTEAFF,TGCGCCAGTAAGACCACGACAGAGCCGAACACTGAAGCTTTCTTT
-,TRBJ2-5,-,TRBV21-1,CASSRRVGETQYF,TGTGCCAGCAGCCGTCGGGTTGGGGAGACCCAGTACTTC
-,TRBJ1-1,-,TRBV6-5,CASTAAMNTEAFF,TGTGCCAGCACGGCAGCTATGAACACTGAAGCTTTCTTT
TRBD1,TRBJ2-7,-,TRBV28,CASSSRPGQGRYEQYF,TGTGCCAGCAGTTCCAGACCGGGACAGGGAAGGTACGAGCAGTACTTC
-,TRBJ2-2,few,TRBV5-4,CASSLRTNTGELFF,TGTGCCAGCAGCCTCAGGACTAACACCGGGGAGCTGTTTTTT
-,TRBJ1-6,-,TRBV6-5,CASKDNSPLHF,TGTGCCAGCAAAGATAATTCACCCCTCCACTTT
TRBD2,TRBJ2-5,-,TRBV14,CASSQVGTSGRGTQYF,TGTGCCAGCAGCCAAGTAGGAACTAGCGGGAGAGGGACCCAGTACTTC
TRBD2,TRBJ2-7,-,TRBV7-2,CASSLTPASGRAYEQYF,TGTGCCAGCAGCTTAACCCCGGCTAGCGGGAGGGCCTACGAGCAGTACTTC
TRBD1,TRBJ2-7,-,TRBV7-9,CASSLETGKDEQYF,TGTGCCAGCAGCTTAGAGACAGGGAAAGACGAGCAGTACTTC
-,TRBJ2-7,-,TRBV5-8,CASSRHPGSSYEQYF,TGTGCCAGCAGCCGACACCCTGGGAGCTCCTACGAGCAGTACTTC
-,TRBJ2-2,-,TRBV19,CASSIPQGSNTGELFF,TGTGCCAGTAGTATCCCGCAGGGGTCGAACACCGGGGAGCTGTTTTTT
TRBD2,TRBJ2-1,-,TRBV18,CASSPESGGYNEQFF,TGTGCCAGCTCACCGGAGAGCGGGGGGTACAATGAGCAGTTCTTC
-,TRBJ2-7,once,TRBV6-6,CASSYRYLYEQYF,TGTGCCAGCAGTTACCGGTACCTCTACGAGCAGTACTTC
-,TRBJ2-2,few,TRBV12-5,CASGLTATGELFF,TGTGCTAGTGGTTTGACGGCCACCGGGGAGCTGTTTTTT
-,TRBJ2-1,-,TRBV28,CASSLGGKSEQFF,TGTGCCAGCAGTTTAGGGGGGAAAAGTGAGCAGTTCTTC
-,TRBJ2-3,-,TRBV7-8,CASSFGLSDTQYF,TGTGCCAGCAGCTTTGGGTTATCCGATACGCAGTATTTT
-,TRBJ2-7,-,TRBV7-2,CASSPYKNRVGSGYEQYF,TGTGCCAGCAGCCCGTACAAAAACAGGGTTGGCTCGGGTTACGAGCAGTACTTC
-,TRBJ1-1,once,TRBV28,CASSLVAIMNTEAFF,TGTGCCAGCAGTTTAGTTGCAATCATGAACACTGAAGCTTTCTTT
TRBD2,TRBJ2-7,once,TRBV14,CASSHFGLAGFEQYF,TGTGCCAGCAGCCACTTTGGACTAGCGGGATTCGAGCAGTACTTC
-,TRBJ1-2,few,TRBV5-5,CASSLEDTTRGGYTF,TGTGCCAGCAGCTTGGAGGACACAACCCGGGGAGGCTACACCTTC
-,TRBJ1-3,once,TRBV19,CASSLMGALGNTIYF,TGTGCCAGTAGTTTGATGGGGGCGCTTGGAAACACCATATATTTT
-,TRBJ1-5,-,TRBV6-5,CASSYSAGTNQPQHF,TGTGCCAGCAGTTACTCCGCAGGAACCAATCAGCCCCAGCATTTT
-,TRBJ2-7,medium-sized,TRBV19,CASTFGEGPHEQYF,TGTGCCAGTACCTTCGGAGAGGGACCCCACGAGCAGTACTTC
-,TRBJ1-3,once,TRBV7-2,CASSLGETPVSGNTIYF,TGTGCCAGCAGCTTAGGGGAAACCCCAGTCTCTGGAAACACCATATATTTT
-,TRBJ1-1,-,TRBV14,CASSQTVSTEAFF,TGTGCCAGCAGCCAAACGGTGAGCACTGAAGCTTTCTTT
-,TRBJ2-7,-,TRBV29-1,CSVEGAPYEQYF,TGCAGCGTTGAGGGAGCCCCCTACGAGCAGTACTTC
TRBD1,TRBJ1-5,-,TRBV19,CASSMNRGEFYSNQPQHF,TGTGCCAGTAGTATGAACAGGGGGGAATTTTATAGCAATCAGCCCCAGCATTTT
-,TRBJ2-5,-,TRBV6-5,CASSPWVEETQYF,TGTGCCAGCAGCCCCTGGGTCGAGGAGACCCAGTACTTC
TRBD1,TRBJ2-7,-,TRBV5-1,CASSSTPTGTYEQYF,TGCGCCAGCAGCTCGACCCCGACAGGGACCTACGAGCAGTACTTC
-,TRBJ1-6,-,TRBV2,CAGGGQADLPLHF,TGTGCCGGGGGGGGGCAGGCTGATTTACCCCTCCACTTT
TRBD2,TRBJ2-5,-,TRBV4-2,CASSTQLAGQETQYF,TGTGCCAGCAGCACCCAACTAGCGGGGCAAGAGACCCAGTACTTC
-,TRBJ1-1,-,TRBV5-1,CASSFSGPKDAAFF,TGCGCCAGCAGCTTCTCAGGACCGAAGGATGCAGCTTTCTTT
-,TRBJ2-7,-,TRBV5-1,CASRALVGGHEQYF,TGCGCCAGCAGGGCGCTAGTGGGGGGTCACGAGCAGTACTTC
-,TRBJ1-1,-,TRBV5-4,CASSLEVVATEAFF,TGTGCCAGCAGCTTGGAGGTGGTGGCCACTGAAGCTTTCTTT
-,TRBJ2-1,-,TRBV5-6,CASSHQGPNEQFF,TGTGCCAGCAGCCATCAGGGCCCCAATGAGCAGTTCTTC
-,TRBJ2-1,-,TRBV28,CASSRPGLRVEQFF,TGTGCCAGCAGTAGGCCGGGACTCCGTGTTGAGCAGTTCTTC
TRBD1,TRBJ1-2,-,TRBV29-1,CSVEAGQSYGYTF,TGCAGCGTTGAAGCGGGACAGAGCTATGGCTACACCTTC
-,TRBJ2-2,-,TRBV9,CASSALQVTGELFF,TGTGCCAGCAGCGCCCTCCAAGTCACCGGGGAGCTGTTTTTT
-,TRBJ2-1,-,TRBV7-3,CASSLTGSDEQFF,TGTGCCAGCAGCTTAACGGGGAGCGATGAGCAGTTCTTC
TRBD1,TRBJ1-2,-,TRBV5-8,CASSLILDRGLGYTF,TGTGCCAGCAGCTTAATACTAGACAGGGGGCTTGGCTACACCTTC